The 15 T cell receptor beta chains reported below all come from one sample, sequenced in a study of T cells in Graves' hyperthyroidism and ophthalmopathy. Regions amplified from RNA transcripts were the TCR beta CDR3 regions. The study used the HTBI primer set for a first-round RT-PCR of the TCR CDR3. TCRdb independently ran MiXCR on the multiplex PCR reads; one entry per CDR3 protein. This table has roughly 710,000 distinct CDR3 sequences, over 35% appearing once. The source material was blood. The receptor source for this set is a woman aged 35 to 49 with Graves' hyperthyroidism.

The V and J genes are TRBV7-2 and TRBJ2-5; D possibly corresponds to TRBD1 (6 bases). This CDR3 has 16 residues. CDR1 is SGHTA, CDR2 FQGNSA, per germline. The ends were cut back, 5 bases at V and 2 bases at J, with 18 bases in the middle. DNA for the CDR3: TGTGCCAGCAGCCGGGTGGCAGGGGCGGATCAAGAGACCCAGTACTTC. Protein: CASSRVAGADQETQYF.

This chain's CDR3 is CASSLGPPAGGHYEQYF. For the CDR3, the DNA is TGCGCCAGCAGCTTGGGCCCACCCGCAGGCGGACACTACGAGCAGTACTTC. This sequence joins TRBV5-1 and TRBJ2-7, with D possibly being TRBD1 (5 bases). CDR1 and CDR2 (germline): SGHRS, YFSETQ. Trimming shortened V by 0 bases and J by 3 bases, and 19 bases separated the two germline ends. CDR3 length: 17 residues.

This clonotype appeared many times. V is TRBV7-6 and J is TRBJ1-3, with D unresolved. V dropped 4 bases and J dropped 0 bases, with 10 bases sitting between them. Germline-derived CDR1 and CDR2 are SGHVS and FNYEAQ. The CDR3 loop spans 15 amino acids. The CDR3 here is CASSSIQLSGNTIYF. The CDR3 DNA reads TGTGCCAGCAGCTCCATACAACTCTCTGGAAACACCATATATTTT.

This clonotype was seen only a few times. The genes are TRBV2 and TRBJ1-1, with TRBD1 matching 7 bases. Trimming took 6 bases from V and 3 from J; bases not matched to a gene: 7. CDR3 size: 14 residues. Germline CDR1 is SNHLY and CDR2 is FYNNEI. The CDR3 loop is CASRVQTGDTEAFF. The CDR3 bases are TGTGCCAGCAGGGTTCAAACAGGGGACACTGAAGCTTTCTTT.

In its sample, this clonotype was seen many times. The CDR3 here is CSASSYREGYGYTF. The CDR3 coding sequence is TGCAGTGCTAGCTCCTACAGGGAGGGCTATGGCTACACCTTC. The chain recombines TRBV20-1 with TRBJ1-2, with a weak D call TRBD1 (6 bases). The CDR3 totals 14 residues. The V gene lost 3 bases and the J gene lost 4 bases, with 15 bases spanning the gap. Germline V gene lookup returns CDR1 DFQATT and CDR2 SNEGSKA (reference sequence).

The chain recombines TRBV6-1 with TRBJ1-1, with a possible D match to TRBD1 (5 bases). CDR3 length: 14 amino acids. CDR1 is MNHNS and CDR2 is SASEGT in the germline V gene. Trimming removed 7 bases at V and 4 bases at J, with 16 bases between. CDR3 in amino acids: CASNFRDAGTEAFF. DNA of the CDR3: TGTGCCAGCAACTTTCGGGACGCAGGCACTGAAGCTTTCTTT.

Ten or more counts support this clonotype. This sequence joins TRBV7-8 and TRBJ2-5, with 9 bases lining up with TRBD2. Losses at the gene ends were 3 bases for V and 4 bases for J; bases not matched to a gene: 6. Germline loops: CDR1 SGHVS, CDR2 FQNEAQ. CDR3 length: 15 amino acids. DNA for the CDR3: TGTGCCAGCAGCTTGATTTTGACTAGCGGAGAGACCCAGTACTTC. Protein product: CASSLILTSGETQYF.

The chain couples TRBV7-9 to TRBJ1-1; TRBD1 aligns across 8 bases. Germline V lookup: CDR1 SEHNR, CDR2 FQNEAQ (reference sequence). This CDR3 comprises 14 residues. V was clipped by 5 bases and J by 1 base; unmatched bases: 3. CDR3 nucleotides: TGTGCCAGCAGCGCGGGACAGGAGAACACTGAAGCTTTCTTT. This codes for CASSAGQENTEAFF.

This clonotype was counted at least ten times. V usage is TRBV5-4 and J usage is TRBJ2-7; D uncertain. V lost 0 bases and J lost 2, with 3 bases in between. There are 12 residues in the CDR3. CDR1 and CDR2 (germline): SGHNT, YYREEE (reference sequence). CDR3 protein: CASSLAAYEQYF. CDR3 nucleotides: TGTGCCAGCAGCTTGGCAGCCTACGAGCAGTACTTC.

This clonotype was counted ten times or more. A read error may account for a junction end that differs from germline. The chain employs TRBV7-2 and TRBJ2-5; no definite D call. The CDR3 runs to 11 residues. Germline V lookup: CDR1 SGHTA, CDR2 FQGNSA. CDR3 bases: TGTGCCAGCAGCCAAGCAGAGGCCCAGTACTTC. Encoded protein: CASSQAEAQYF.

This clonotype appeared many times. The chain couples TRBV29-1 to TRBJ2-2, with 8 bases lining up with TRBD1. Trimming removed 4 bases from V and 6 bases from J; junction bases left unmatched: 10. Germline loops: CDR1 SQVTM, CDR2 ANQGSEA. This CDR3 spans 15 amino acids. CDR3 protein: CSVGAATGVPGELFF. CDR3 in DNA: TGCAGCGTTGGAGCTGCGACAGGGGTACCCGGGGAGCTGTTTTTT.

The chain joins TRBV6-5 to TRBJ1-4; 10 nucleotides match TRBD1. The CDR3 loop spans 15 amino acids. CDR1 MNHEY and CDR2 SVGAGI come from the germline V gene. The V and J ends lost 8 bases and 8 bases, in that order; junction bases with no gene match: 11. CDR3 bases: TGTGCCAGCGTCTACACCGGGACAGGGGCAGAAAAACTGTTTTTT. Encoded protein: CASVYTGTGAEKLFF.

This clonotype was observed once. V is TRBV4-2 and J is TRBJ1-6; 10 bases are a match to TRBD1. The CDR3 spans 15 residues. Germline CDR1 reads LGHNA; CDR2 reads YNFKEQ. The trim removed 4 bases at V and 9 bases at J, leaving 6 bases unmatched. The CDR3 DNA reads TGTGCCAGCAGCCTCGGACAGGGGGGGACTTCACCCCTCCACTTT. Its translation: CASSLGQGGTSPLHF.

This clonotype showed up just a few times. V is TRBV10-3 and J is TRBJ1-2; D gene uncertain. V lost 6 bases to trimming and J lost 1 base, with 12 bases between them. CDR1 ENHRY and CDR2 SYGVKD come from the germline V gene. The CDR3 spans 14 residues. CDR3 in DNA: TGTGCCATCAGACTTACACCGGTTAACTATGGCTACACCTTC. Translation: CAIRLTPVNYGYTF.

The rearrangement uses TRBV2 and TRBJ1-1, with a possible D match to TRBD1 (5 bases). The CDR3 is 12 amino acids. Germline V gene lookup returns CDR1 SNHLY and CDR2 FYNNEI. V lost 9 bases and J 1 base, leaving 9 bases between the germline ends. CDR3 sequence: CARGRQNTEAFF. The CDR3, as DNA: TGTGCCAGGGGGCGGCAGAACACTGAAGCTTTCTTT. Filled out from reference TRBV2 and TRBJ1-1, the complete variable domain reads EPEVTQTPSHQVTQMGQEVILRCVPISNHLYFYWYRQILGQKVEFLVSFYNNEISEKSEIFDDQFSVERPDGSNFTLKIRSTKLEDSAMYFCARGRQNTEAFFGQGTRLTVV.